One and the same sample provided the 7 T cell receptor beta chains below, sequenced in a study of CD8+ T cells in alopecia areata. Following RNA extraction, reverse transcription yielded cDNA that acted as the sequencing template. Some clones are missing from TCRdb's copy, which holds only in-frame ones; the method was immunoSEQ multiplex PCR. The sample consists of some 180,000 clones, 56% of them appearing once. The specimen sequenced was CD8+ T cells sorted from blood. Receptors were obtained from a human donor in good health.

This clone was seen many times. This probably arose from a read error, given a far larger clone one base away. Additional DNA sequences in this sample encode the identical CDR3. J is TRBJ2-1 and V is TRBV4-1; 11 bases line up with TRBD1. The CDR3 covers 16 residues. V gave up 0 bases and J gave up 4 bases; unmatched junction bases: 2. In germline, CDR1 is MGHRA, CDR2 YSYEKL. The CDR3 sequence: CASSQDGTGGYNEQFF. The CDR3 coding sequence is TGCGCCAGCAGCCAAGACGGGACAGGGGGTTACAATGAGCAGTTCTTC.

The rearrangement joins TRBV11-1 to TRBJ1-1; 11 nucleotides align to TRBD1. The J segment lost 1 base and the V segment lost 5 bases, leaving 3 bases of the junction unmatched. Germline CDR1 reads SGHAT; CDR2 reads FQDESV (reference sequence). The CDR3 sequence is 15 residues long. CDR3 nucleotide sequence: TGTGCCAGCAGCCCCGGACAGGGGGCGAACACTGAAGCTTTCTTT. It codes for CASSPGQGANTEAFF.

The rearrangement links TRBV4-1 to TRBJ2-1; TRBD2 is a possible D gene (5 bases). Trimming cost V 0 bases and J 1 base, with 10 bases left between them. This CDR3 is built from 16 residues. Germline V gives CDR1 MGHRA, CDR2 YSYEKL. Here the CDR3 reads CASSQDTSGSYNEQFF. The CDR3 nucleotides read TGCGCCAGCAGCCAAGATACGAGCGGATCCTACAATGAGCAGTTCTTC.

V and J are TRBV7-2 and TRBJ2-7; D remains unclear. V was cut by 4 bases and J by 3 bases, with 16 bases left in between. The CDR3 sequence is 15 residues long. Germline CDR1 is SGHTA and CDR2 is FQGNSA. The CDR3 reads CASSSLATSRYEQYF. The CDR3 region has the DNA TGTGCCAGCAGCTCCCTTGCCACTTCTCGCTACGAGCAGTACTTC.

The CDR3 DNA reads TGCAGCGTTGTACTAGTTCCGTCAGTCGCAGATACGCAGTATTTT. Its protein is CSVVLVPSVADTQYF. The chain couples TRBV29-1 to TRBJ2-3; possibly TRBD2 for D (5 bases). Germline values: CDR1 SQVTM, CDR2 ANQGSEA. V gave up 4 bases and J gave up 4 bases, with 18 bases separating them. The CDR3 runs to 15 residues.

The chain's CDR3 is CSATARGTYNEQFF. In nucleotides, the CDR3 is TGCAGCGCCACAGCCAGAGGAACCTACAATGAGCAGTTCTTC. The chain couples TRBV29-1 to TRBJ2-1; no reliable D call. The V and J ends lost 7 bases and 2 bases respectively, with 15 bases between them. CDR1 is SQVTM and CDR2 is ANQGSEA in the germline V gene. This CDR3 region has 14 residues.

The chain employs TRBV7-9 and TRBJ1-6; a possible D gene is TRBD1 (6 bases). This CDR3 has 16 amino acids. V lost 0 bases to trimming and J lost 8 bases, with 14 bases between them. Germline lookup yields CDR1 SEHNR and CDR2 FQNEAQ (reference sequence). CDR3 sequence: CASSLATGPAYSPLHF. CDR3 DNA sequence: TGTGCCAGCAGCTTAGCGACAGGCCCTGCGTATTCACCCCTCCACTTT.